This T cell receptor (beta chain) was sequenced for a study of blood T cell repertoires in COVID-19. Looking at the study overall: Sample material is recorded as cDNA or gDNA derived from T cells, B-cell-depleted T cells, or PBMCs.

Study processing details: Cell counts per sample came from amplifying reference gene primers. Only in-frame clones appear in the TCRdb table, and some are missing; sequencing was by immunoSEQ multiplex PCR. The D gene and trimming were derived from the DNA, and the V and J assignments and clone size from that table. The sample records 99,000 or so clones, around four fifths being singletons. This CDR3 comprises 14 residues. V shed 3 bases, J shed 6 bases, and the junction held 7 bases outside the gene matches. Germline V CDR1 and CDR2: SGHTA, FQGNSA. Sequenced sample: peripheral blood. The sequence derives from a man aged 55 to 70 with acute or convalescent COVID-19. The chain employs TRBV7-2 and TRBJ2-7; 8 nucleotides line up with TRBD1. For the CDR3, the DNA is TGTGCCAGCAGCTTTAATTCAGGGGGCCGCGAGCAGTACTTC. Translating it yields CASSFNSGGREQYF. Full variable domain (outside the CDR3, taken from reference TRBV7-2 and TRBJ2-7): GAGVSQSPSNKVTEKGKDVELRCDPISGHTALYWYRQSLGQGLEFLIYFQGNSAPDKSGLPSDRFSAERTGGSVSTLTIQRTQQEDSAVYLCASSFNSGGREQYFGPGTRLTVT.